The TCR beta chain under discussion was sequenced for a study of regulatory T cells in long-lasting Graves disease. The time point was: newly diagnosed GD, antithyroid drugs for less than 3 months. With RNA extracted from PBMCs as input, the TCR library was made. Enrollment of patients was through an endocrinology department in Xi'an, China. Approximately 8.2-milliliter peripheral blood samples went into EDTA tubes. Germline loops: CDR1 PRHDT, CDR2 FYEKMQ (reference sequence). The CDR3 length is 12 residues. For TCR beta, libraries came from iRepertoire HTBI primers and Arm-PCR of CDR3 regions. TCRdb re-called the multiplex PCR reads through MiXCR, storing one row per CDR3 protein. The repertoire includes around 450,000 distinct CDR3 sequences, around 16% of them detected once, and more than 10% sits in the top ten. As to this clonotype: A junction end diverges from the germline sequence, so it may reflect a read error.

These same records also appear under a second study, on T cells in Graves' hyperthyroidism and ophthalmopathy. From that paper: Across 18 months, stable Graves' hyperthyroidism was marked by no progression to ophthalmopathy. Researchers report that a 13 V-J model separated ophthalmopathy from stable hyperthyroidism.

The sequencing here drew on peripheral blood mononuclear cells (PBMCs), taken at new diagnosis, from a patient treated with antithyroid drugs. The receptor was derived from a man in his forties or fifties with Graves disease. J is TRBJ2-5 and V is TRBV13, with D unclear. In DNA form, the CDR3 reads TGCGCCAGCAGCTTCATCCAAGAGACCCAGTACTTC. It translates to CASSFIQETQYF.